This T cell receptor beta chain appears in the sequencing data of a study of early T cells in non-severe SARS-CoV-2 infection. Overall study context: The sequenced material was bulk RNA from unsorted whole blood, and its chains were unpaired.

This clonotype occurred a few times. The antigen remains undetermined. With 0 bases clipped from V and 2 bases from J, the junction kept 3 bases outside the gene matches. The germline CDR1 and CDR2 sequences are LGHNA and YNFKEQ. CDR3 size: 17 residues. General study points: Matching with VDJdb favored anti-spike CD8 responses (missing private and CD4 specificities).

Each cDNA molecule carried a unique molecular identifier. TCRdb itself ran the 5' RACE reads through MiXCR, one entry per CDR3 protein. Altogether 33,000 or so distinct CDR3 sequences are present, 5.8% being singletons, with the ten largest covering less than 8.5%. Sequencing was performed on whole blood. This TCR was sampled from an adult who was a healthcare worker with PCR-confirmed SARS-CoV-2 infection or an uninfected control (not recorded which). The chain carries TRBV4-2 and TRBJ2-2; 10 bases are shared with TRBD2. CDR3 region: CASSQEAGGPNTGELFF. The CDR3 DNA follows: TGTGCCAGCAGCCAAGAAGCGGGGGGGCCCAACACCGGGGAGCTGTTTTTT.